This T cell receptor (beta chain) was sequenced for a study of radiation and T cells in renal cell carcinoma. The assay was immunoSEQ multiplex PCR, and TCRdb's table has in-frame clones only and misses some. The repertoire holds 160,000 or so clones, with 80% to 90% as singletons. A note on this clone: Its antigen is unidentified.

Trimming removed 1 base from V and 6 bases from J, with 10 bases in between. The CDR3 covers 13 residues. Germline V gene lookup returns CDR1 SGHDN and CDR2 FVKESK. Documented time point: blood 2 weeks post-SBRT. Treatment specified: 15 Gy SBRT to primary tumor, nephrectomy 4 weeks later. Study outcomes and limitations: In blood, top tumor clones expanded by 2 weeks, shrinking by 4.

The source of this sequence is a woman aged 45-60 years with renal cell carcinoma. The chain carries TRBV14 and TRBJ2-7; D perhaps matches TRBD2 (5 bases). The material sequenced was blood, taken from a patient whose treatment included radiotherapy and nephrectomy. CDR3: CASSQVGGSEQYF. The DNA of the CDR3 is TGTGCCAGCAGCCAAGTCGGAGGAAGCGAGCAGTACTTC.